Listed here is a single TCR beta chain. Its antigen is unidentified. This sample is drawn from a study of beta chain features in type 1 diabetes. The germline CDR1 and CDR2 sequences are SEHNR and FQNEAQ (reference sequence). With 4 bases removed from V and 1 base from J, the gap between germline ends came to 10 bases. The CDR3 extends over 14 amino acids. Overall study findings and caveats: cDNA-based sequencing might over-represent cells highly expressing TCR. Fewer junction insertions and more nucleotide deletions appeared in type 1 diabetes patients. Unsettled here was the matter of whether HLA type influences TCRB rearrangement. Shorter TCRB CDR3s, moderately but significantly so, marked every one of the four CD4+ subsets in Type 1 diabetes patients.

The whole isolated RNA underwent reverse transcription, so sequencing captured expressed TCRB transcripts. The protocol was immunoSEQ multiplex PCR, while the TCRdb copy is restricted to in-frame clones and leaves out a portion. The repertoire has approximately 170,000 clones, about 8% of them found once; the top ten carry around 0.94%. V and J are TRBV7-9 and TRBJ2-5, with D possibly TRBD2 on 6 matching bases. Sequencing was carried out using central memory CD4+ T cells from blood. The TCR was taken from a woman aged 40 to 50 with type 1 diabetes. The CDR3 loop reads CASSYQTSQETQYF. CDR3 DNA sequence: TGTGCCAGCAGCTACCAGACTAGCCAAGAGACCCAGTACTTC.